This paragraph covers one TCR beta chain sequence. CDR3 length equals 15 residues. V was clipped by 8 bases and J by 2 bases; unmatched bases: 9. Germline CDR1 and CDR2: MNHEY and SMNVEV (reference sequence). In the study's own analysis: Nucleated cell number was recorded as an estimate derived from reference gene primer amplification. Clones were read by immunoSEQ multiplex PCR, and TCRdb kept only the in-frame ones, dropping some. Clone size and the V and J calls come from that table; the DNA yielded D and trimming. Altogether over 100,000 clones are present, 80% to 90% being singletons, with the ten largest covering approximately 1%. The data derive from a study of blood T cell repertoires in COVID-19. Overall study: There were acute and convalescent COVID-19 samples, and they came from the United States, Italy and Spain. PBMCs, B-cell-depleted T cells, or T cells provided the cDNA or gDNA that made up the material.

The sample comprised peripheral blood. The clonotype was recovered from a human donor in a cohort sampled during active COVID-19. V and J are TRBV27 and TRBJ1-5, with 7 bases lining up with TRBD1. CDR3 protein: CASGHRGEGNQPQHF. CDR3 nucleotides: TGTGCCAGCGGGCACAGGGGAGAGGGCAATCAGCCCCAGCATTTT.